This passage covers 19 T cell receptor beta chains from one sample sequenced in a study of monozygotic twins with inflammatory bowel disease. TCRdb re-called the 5' RACE reads and gives one entry per CDR3 protein, without DNA. This sample contains about 330,000 distinct CDR3 sequences. Source material: blood. All receptors derive from a human donor with ulcerative colitis or Crohn's disease, or a healthy co-twin of an affected twin (not recorded which).

The V call is TRBV24-1, the J call TRBJ2-2; the D call of TRBD2 rests on TCRdb alone, since no DNA is present to check it. Per germline, CDR1 KGHDR and CDR2 SFDVKD. The CDR3 runs 14 residues. This chain's CDR3 is CATSQEGNTGELFF.

The genes are TRBV20-1 and TRBJ2-5. Germline assignment: CDR1 DFQATT and CDR2 SNEGSKA (reference sequence). CDR3 size: 14 residues. The CDR3 sequence is CSASDQGLQETQYF.

The chain has TRBV19 and TRBJ1-5. CDR1 is LNHDA and CDR2 is SQIVND in the germline V gene (reference sequence). The CDR3 is 15 amino acids. CDR3 amino acids: CASSIVERLNQPQHF.

J is TRBJ1-6 and V is TRBV28; no DNA is available, so the TRBD1 call from TCRdb remains unchecked. CDR3 length: 15 residues. Germline V gene data show CDR1 as MDHEN and CDR2 as SYDVKM. This chain's CDR3 is CASSLSGTGGPPLHF.

CDR3 amino acids: CASSSGQGSYEQYF. The chain is built from TRBV5-1 and TRBJ2-7; lacking DNA, the TRBD1 call made by TCRdb goes unchecked. From germline, CDR1 is SGHRS and CDR2 YFSETQ. The CDR3 loop spans 14 amino acids.

The rearrangement links TRBV10-3 to TRBJ1-3. Germline CDR1 ENHRY, CDR2 SYGVKD. The CDR3 is 20 amino acids. The CDR3 loop is CAISVSGQRIVQSSGNTIYF.

The chain joins TRBV18 to TRBJ2-2; no DNA is available, so the TRBD1 call from TCRdb remains unchecked. The CDR3 length is 17 residues. In germline, CDR1 is KGHSH, CDR2 LQKENI. CDR3: CASSPSNRDRGTGELFF.

The genes are TRBV7-2 and TRBJ2-7; the D gene TCRdb calls, TRBD2, cannot be checked with no DNA. This CDR3 region has 14 residues. Per the germline V gene, CDR1 is SGHTA and CDR2 is FQGNSA. CDR3 protein: CASSLEGPGYEQYF.

The chain has TRBV21-1 and TRBJ2-7; lacking DNA, the TRBD1 call made by TCRdb goes unchecked. TRBV21-1 is an annotated pseudogene. The CDR3 spans 14 residues. CDR3 amino acids: CASSGIGGLYEQYF.

The chain links TRBV9 to TRBJ1-5. The CDR3 loop spans 13 amino acids. Germline lookup yields CDR1 SGDLS and CDR2 YYNGEE. The CDR3 is CASSQAYNQPQHF.

V and J are TRBV5-1 and TRBJ2-1; there is no DNA to check the TCRdb D call of TRBD2. Germline CDR1 is SGHRS and CDR2 is YFSETQ. The CDR3 runs to 15 residues. CDR3 sequence: CASSLAPAGGDEQFF.

The chain carries TRBV9 and TRBJ2-7; the D gene TCRdb calls, TRBD1, cannot be checked with no DNA. The germline V gene encodes CDR1 SGDLS and CDR2 YYNGEE. The CDR3 covers 16 residues. The CDR3 reads CASSGSEGGPSREQYF.

The chain is built from TRBV5-1 and TRBJ2-1. The CDR3 length is 13 residues. Germline lookup yields CDR1 SGHRS and CDR2 YFSETQ. The CDR3 spells CASSREGYNEQFF. The whole variable domain, remainder taken from reference TRBV5-1 and TRBJ2-1, is KAGVTQTPRYLIKTRGQQVTLSCSPISGHRSVSWYQQTPGQGLQFLFEYFSETQRNKGNFPGRFSGRQFSNSRSEMNVSTLELGDSALYLCASSREGYNEQFFGPGTRLTVL.

V gene TRBV2 combines with J gene TRBJ2-3; the TCRdb call, TRBD2, lacks DNA for checking. This CDR3 has 17 residues. The germline gives CDR1 SNHLY, CDR2 FYNNEI. The CDR3 spells CASSEGASGGAIDTQYF.

The CDR3 is CASSGPGGGYTF. The chain joins TRBV19 to TRBJ1-2; checking the TCRdb D call of TRBD1 is not possible without DNA. This CDR3 region has 12 residues. The germline V gene encodes CDR1 LNHDA and CDR2 SQIVND (reference sequence).

The rearrangement links TRBV6-5 to TRBJ1-5; as DNA is missing, the TRBD1 call by TCRdb cannot be tested. The V gene's germline CDR1 is MNHEY and CDR2 SVGAGI. This CDR3 has 12 residues. CDR3 sequence reads: CASSYWQGPQHF.

V gene TRBV20-1 combines with J gene TRBJ1-5. This CDR3 spans 14 amino acids. Germline values: CDR1 DFQATT, CDR2 SNEGSKA (reference sequence). Here the CDR3 reads CSARVDYSNQPQHF.

V is TRBV29-1 and J is TRBJ2-3; the TCRdb call, TRBD2, lacks DNA for checking. The CDR3 totals 17 residues. From germline, CDR1 is SQVTM and CDR2 ANQGSEA. The CDR3 reads CSVEGTSGRALTDTQYF.

The chain combines TRBV6-4 with TRBJ2-3; the TCRdb call, TRBD1, lacks DNA for checking. CDR3 length: 15 residues. Looked up from germline, CDR1 is MRHNA and CDR2 is SNTAGT. This CDR3 reads CASSDGQGGTDTQYF.